The present T cell receptor beta chain was sequenced within a study of tumor-infiltrating lymphocytes in primary liver carcinoma. Study information: Regardless of tissue type, samples showed similar yields of roughly 3.5 to 7.5 million productive TCRbeta reads. Points from the study as a whole: Merely some 8-24% of top clones spanned all five tumor regions. Tumor region pairs shared more overlap than did tumor-adjacent and tumor-blood pairs.

This CDR3 contains 12 residues. Germline V gives CDR1 ENHRY, CDR2 SYGVKD. Total RNA (around 500 ng) served as template for TCR beta cDNA synthesis primed by a constant-region primer. The TCR beta library was amplified through three nested multiplex PCR rounds in a modified ARM-PCR procedure. The first two PCR rounds used TRBV1-TRBV30 forward primers with a C-beta reverse primer, nine to eleven cycles each. Each CDR3 protein gets one entry after TCRdb re-called the multiplex PCR reads with MiXCR. The sample yields fewer than 75,000 distinct CDR3 sequences, over 60% seen once. From unsorted bulk tissue weighing roughly 17-31 mg, DNA and RNA were co-extracted. In regard to this clonotype: Its target is not known.

This sequence was found in a middle-aged man with primary liver carcinoma and hepatitis B virus infection. Input material: liver tumor tissue from sampling region 4. Indicated subset: tumor region T4, right-lateral pole. This sequence joins TRBV10-3 and TRBJ2-7, with unresolved D. CDR3 region: CSISEAGQEQYF. In DNA, the CDR3 is TGTAGCATCAGTGAAGCCGGGCAGGAGCAGTACTTC.